The entry below describes one T cell receptor beta chain. Its antigen remains unknown. This specimen comes from a study of vaccination effects on CD4 cells after COVID-19. The culture ran for about 11 days, and then CD4+ T cells were isolated. IL-2 medium was substituted for half the medium on days 3 and 7. The data were produced by immunoSEQ multiplex PCR, yet TCRdb's version contains in-frame clones alone and is incomplete. The sample has 45,000 or so clones, 70% to 80% seen once. The CDR3 runs to 12 residues. The ends were cut back, 2 bases at V and 5 bases at J, with 6 bases in the middle. The chain carries TRBV12-3 or TRBV12-4 and TRBJ1-1, with no clear D. The sequences come from CD4+ T cells from PBMCs cultured without peptide, collected before COVID-19 vaccination. The receptor's source is a human donor who had a prior SARS-CoV-2 infection. The CDR3 reads CASSLFGTEAFF. In DNA, the CDR3 is TGTGCCAGCAGTTTATTCGGGACTGAAGCTTTCTTT.